The T cell receptor (beta chain) described here comes from a study of metastatic and nonmetastatic thyroid tumors. Study overall: Comparative analysis of repertoires was undertaken across blood and tumor or nodule tissue obtained from malignant and benign thyroid patients. Study results and limitations: Malignant thyroid tumors reportedly had TCR beta diversity that was significantly higher than in benign nodules, in blood and tumor.

Many counts were recorded for this clone. Antigen specificity is unknown. Patients had received no treatment of any kind before thyroid surgery. Germline V CDR1 and CDR2: SGDLS, YYNGEE. CDR3 length: 15 amino acids. V dropped 0 bases and J dropped 1 base, with 7 bases sitting between them. Original processing notes: For papillary thyroid cancer, a distant-metastasis classifier was constructed from CDR3 differences observed across clinicopathological groups. TCRdb reprocessed the PCR reads via MiXCR. These V and J calls derive from TCRdb rather than the authors' analysis. The sample gives 65,000 or so clones, 4% to 4.5% of which show up once; under 25% is in the top ten.

Sequenced input: blood. The V gene is TRBV9, the J gene TRBJ2-2, with a tentative D call TRBD1 (6 bases). The receptor was isolated from a female donor with papillary thyroid cancer or a benign thyroid nodule (not recorded which). Some clones in this sample may be carry-over from other donors' samples. This CDR3 reads CASSVGTVNTGELFF. The CDR3 DNA follows: TGTGCCAGCAGCGTAGGGACAGTGAACACCGGGGAGCTGTTTTTT.